The 5 T cell receptor beta chains listed next were all sequenced from one sample in a study of PD-1 blockade in classical Hodgkin lymphoma. Assay: immunoSEQ multiplex PCR; the TCRdb copy retains only in-frame clones and omits some. The table lists more than 10,000 clones, 80% to 90% of them singletons. As for time point: cycle 4 day 1 (C4D1), after less than 7 weeks of nivolumab. All patients experienced relapse after autologous stem cell transplantation, and brentuximab vedotin exposure was variable. Magnetic depletion of non-target cells from thawed PBMCs yielded purified CD8+ T cells. The specimen comprised CD8+ T cells from blood, sampled before the fourth cycle of nivolumab. Source of these receptors: a human donor with classical Hodgkin lymphoma. The donor label of this sample is uncertain.

The rearrangement links TRBV15 to TRBJ2-1; no clear D gene. Germline-derived CDR1 and CDR2 are LNHNV and YYDKDF (reference sequence). The CDR3 extends over 15 amino acids. Trimming shortened V by 3 bases and J by 9 bases, and 18 bases separated the two germline ends. CDR3 DNA: TGTGCCACCAGCAGTAGGAGTTTGGTTGTTGGTGAGCAGTTCTTC. This encodes CATSSRSLVVGEQFF.

The V gene is TRBV7-2, the J gene TRBJ2-7; D ambiguous. Trimming left V 2 bases short and J 2 bases short, with 7 bases between. This CDR3 contains 13 residues. Germline values: CDR1 SGHTA, CDR2 FQGNSA. Written as DNA, the CDR3 is TGTGCCAGCAGCTTAACCCCAACCTACGAGCAGTACTTC. Residues: CASSLTPTYEQYF.

The DNA for the CDR3 is TGTGCCAGCAGCTTGGTAGCGGGCCACTCCTACGAGCAGTACTTC. As protein: CASSLVAGHSYEQYF. The gene calls are TRBV5-6 and TRBJ2-7, with 7 nucleotides matching TRBD2. CDR3 length: 15 residues. V trimming: 0 bases; J trimming: 0 bases; junction bases outside the gene matches: 3. Per the germline V gene, CDR1 is SGHDT and CDR2 is YYEEEE.

V usage is TRBV6-6 and J usage is TRBJ2-1, with 8 bases identical to TRBD1. In germline, CDR1 is MNHNY, CDR2 SVGAGI (reference sequence). V was pared by 5 bases and J by 3 bases, with 6 bases of the junction left unmatched. The CDR3 contains 15 residues. The CDR3 nucleotides read TGTGCCAGCAGTACCTCAGGGGGCTACTACAATGAGCAGTTCTTC. Its protein is CASSTSGGYYNEQFF.

This chain uses TRBV7-9 with TRBJ1-2, with D possibly being TRBD1 (6 bases). V lost 1 base and J 2 bases, leaving 17 bases between the germline ends. This CDR3 region has 17 residues. The germline CDR1 and CDR2 sequences are SEHNR and FQNEAQ (reference sequence). The CDR3 DNA sequence: TGTGCCAGCAGCTTAGGGCTCTCAGGGGATGAAAACTATGGCTACACCTTC. This gives the protein CASSLGLSGDENYGYTF. The whole variable domain, remainder taken from reference TRBV7-9 and TRBJ1-2, is DTGVSQNPRHKITKRGQNVTFRCDPISEHNRLYWYRQTLGQGPEFLTYFQNEAQLEKSRLLSDRFSAERPKGSFSTLEIQRTEQGDSAMYLCASSLGLSGDENYGYTFGSGTRLTVV.